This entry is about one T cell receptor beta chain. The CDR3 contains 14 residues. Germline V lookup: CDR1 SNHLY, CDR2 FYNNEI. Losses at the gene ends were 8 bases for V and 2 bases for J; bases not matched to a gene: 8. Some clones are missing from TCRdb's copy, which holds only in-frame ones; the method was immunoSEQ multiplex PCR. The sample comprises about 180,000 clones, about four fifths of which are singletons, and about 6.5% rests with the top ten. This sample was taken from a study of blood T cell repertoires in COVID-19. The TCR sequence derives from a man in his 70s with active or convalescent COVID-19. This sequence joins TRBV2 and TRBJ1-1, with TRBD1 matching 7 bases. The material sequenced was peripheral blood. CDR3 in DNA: TGTGCCAGCGCCCCCGGGACAGCCAACACTGAAGCTTTCTTT. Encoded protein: CASAPGTANTEAFF.